The 26 T cell receptor beta chains reported below all come from one sample, sequenced in a study of T cells after yellow fever vaccination. TCRdb used MiXCR to reprocess the 5' RACE reads, holding one entry per CDR3 protein. The data show about 94,000 distinct CDR3 sequences, with 8% to 10% seen just once and roughly 17% held by the top ten. The sequences come from CD8+ T cells not binding an NS4B(214-222) dextramer, sorted from PBMCs, collected around 14 days after the first yellow fever vaccination. Receptor source: a man between 18 and 35 years old who received the YFV17D yellow fever vaccine.

This clonotype was recorded a few times. V gene TRBV12-3 or TRBV12-4 combines with J gene TRBJ2-5; D is unclear. CDR3 size: 12 residues. Trimming cost V 3 bases and J 5 bases, with 7 bases left between them. The CDR3 nucleotides are TGTGCCAGCAGTTTCATAGGGGAGACCCAGTACTTC. The encoded protein is CASSFIGETQYF.

This clonotype has only a few counts. The J gene is TRBJ2-2, the V gene TRBV4-1, with D tentatively TRBD1 (5 bases). The CDR3 extends over 15 amino acids. V lost 4 bases and J 1 base, leaving 10 bases between the germline ends. CDR1 is MGHRA, CDR2 YSYEKL, per germline. The CDR3 nucleotides are TGCGCCAGCAGCCGGCCAGGGCAGAACACCGGGGAGCTGTTTTTT. Its translation: CASSRPGQNTGELFF.

In this sample, this clonotype turned up many times. V and J are TRBV12-3 or TRBV12-4 and TRBJ1-1; D is ambiguous. This CDR3 comprises 8 residues. V lost 8 bases to trimming and J lost 11 bases, with 6 bases between them. CDR3 protein: CASGLAFF. The CDR3 nucleotides are TGTGCCAGCGGGCTCGCTTTCTTT.

The chain couples TRBV7-3 to TRBJ2-2; D not certain. V was shortened by 2 bases and J by 3 bases, with 10 bases between the two germline ends. The CDR3 spans 15 residues. Looked up from germline, CDR1 is SGHTA and CDR2 is FQGTGA. The CDR3 spells CASSLQATYTGELFF. In nucleotides, the CDR3 is TGTGCCAGCAGCTTACAGGCAACCTACACCGGGGAGCTGTTTTTT.

In this sample, this clonotype turned up a few times. The chain recombines TRBV12-3 or TRBV12-4 with TRBJ2-5; D tentatively reads TRBD1 or TRBD2 (5 bases each). The CDR3 consists of 15 residues. V was pared by 3 bases and J by 3 bases, with 14 bases between. CDR3 sequence reads: CASSFKGEGEETQYF. CDR3 in DNA: TGTGCCAGCAGTTTTAAGGGAGAAGGGGAAGAGACCCAGTACTTC.

This clonotype has a count of ten or more. This chain connects TRBV5-4 to TRBJ1-1, with D possibly being TRBD1 (6 bases). This CDR3 is 14 amino acids long. Germline-derived CDR1 and CDR2 are SGHNT and YYREEE (reference sequence). V dropped 4 bases and J dropped 2 bases, with 12 bases sitting between them. CDR3 nucleotide sequence: TGTGCCAGCAGCCCGGTGGGGACAAACACTGAAGCTTTCTTT. It codes for CASSPVGTNTEAFF.

In this sample, this clonotype turned up a few times. The chain carries TRBV2 and TRBJ2-7; D remains unclear. Per the germline V gene, CDR1 is SNHLY and CDR2 is FYNNEI. The V gene lost 2 bases and the J gene lost 3 bases, with 11 bases spanning the gap. The CDR3 length is 14 residues. The DNA of the CDR3 is TGTGCCAGCAGTGAACAGAATACGGTCTACGAGCAGTACGTC. Translation: CASSEQNTVYEQYV.

The chain recombines TRBV5-1 with TRBJ2-5; TRBD1 matches 11 bases. This CDR3 is 16 amino acids long. The J segment lost 4 bases and the V segment lost 1 base, leaving 6 bases of the junction unmatched. Germline V gene data show CDR1 as SGHRS and CDR2 as YFSETQ. CDR3 loop: CASSLYADRGLETQYF. CDR3 nucleotide sequence: TGCGCCAGCAGCTTGTATGCGGACAGGGGGCTAGAGACCCAGTACTTC.

The table lists this clonotype with many counts. The CDR3 loop reads CASRGESVNTEAFF. Written as DNA, the CDR3 is TGTGCCAGCAGGGGGGAGTCGGTGAACACTGAAGCTTTCTTT. The chain has TRBV12-3 or TRBV12-4 and TRBJ1-1, with D possibly being TRBD1 (5 bases). V was pared by 6 bases and J by 0 bases, with 11 bases between. The CDR3 is 14 amino acids.

CDR3 in amino acids: CASSLLAVMDLTDTQYF. The CDR3 nucleotides read TGTGCCAGCAGCTTACTAGCGGTAATGGACCTCACAGATACGCAGTATTTT. The chain carries TRBV7-2 and TRBJ2-3, with 7 bases lining up with TRBD2. The CDR3 has 17 residues. Trimming cost V 2 bases and J 2 bases; bases outside gene matches: 10. Germline V gene data show CDR1 as SGHTA and CDR2 as FQGNSA.

This clonotype was seen repeatedly, ten times or more. The chain is built from TRBV5-1 and TRBJ2-5; a weak D match, TRBD2 (5 bases). CDR1 SGHRS and CDR2 YFSETQ come from the germline V gene. Between the trimmed V and J ends, which lost 0 bases and 2 bases, there was a span of 11 bases. The CDR3 has 15 residues. CDR3 region: CASSLGWTGQETQYF. CDR3 DNA: TGCGCCAGCAGCTTGGGATGGACGGGACAAGAGACCCAGTACTTC.

The gene calls are TRBV6-1 and TRBJ2-7; possibly TRBD1 or TRBD2 for D (6 bases each). V lost 9 bases to trimming and J lost 0 bases, with 18 bases between them. CDR1 is MNHNS, CDR2 SASEGT, per germline. The length of the CDR3 is 15 residues. This CDR3 reads CARSPRGRSSYEQYV. The CDR3 bases are TGTGCCAGAAGTCCCCGGGGGCGCAGCTCCTACGAGCAGTACGTC.

CDR3 loop: CASRTAFGYTF. Written as DNA, the CDR3 is TGTGCGAGTCGGACCGCTTTTGGCTACACCTTC. The rearrangement links TRBV6-5 to TRBJ1-2; D not resolved. The CDR3 has 11 residues. Germline CDR1 is MNHEY and CDR2 is SVGAGI.

At least ten counts were recorded for this clonotype. V is TRBV7-9 and J is TRBJ2-1; D may be TRBD2 (5 bases). The CDR3 covers 16 residues. The germline V and J ends were trimmed by 7 bases and 0 bases, with 16 bases remaining between them. Germline-derived CDR1 and CDR2 are SEHNR and FQNEAQ (reference sequence). CDR3 nucleotides: TGTGCCAGCAAAACGGGTAGCGAGAGCTCCTACAATGAGCAGTTCTTC. Its translation is CASKTGSESSYNEQFF.

The sample holds a few counts of this clonotype. The rearrangement links TRBV7-2 to TRBJ2-7, with a weak D call TRBD2 (5 bases). The germline gives CDR1 SGHTA, CDR2 FQGNSA. This CDR3 comprises 13 residues. Deletions cut 1 base from V and 6 bases from J, with 10 bases between. This chain's CDR3 is CASSLGRAGEQYV. CDR3 bases: TGTGCCAGCAGCTTAGGTAGGGCGGGCGAGCAGTACGTC.

This clonotype was seen ten or more times. The chain uses TRBV15 and TRBJ1-4; D unclear. V was trimmed by 7 bases and J by 8 bases, leaving 20 bases between them. The CDR3 sequence is 15 residues long. Germline loops: CDR1 LNHNV, CDR2 YYDKDF (reference sequence). The CDR3 loop is CATKPREAAREKLFF. CDR3 nucleotide sequence: TGTGCCACCAAACCGAGGGAAGCGGCGAGGGAAAAACTGTTTTTT.

This clonotype was observed a few times. The chain combines TRBV4-1 with TRBJ1-4; 8 nucleotides align to TRBD1. Germline V CDR1 and CDR2: MGHRA, YSYEKL. With V trimmed by 0 bases and J by 2 bases, 2 bases remained unmatched. This CDR3 spans 16 amino acids. The CDR3 region has the DNA TGCGCCAGCAGCCAAGACGGGACAGGCACTAATGAAAAACTGTTTTTT. Its protein is CASSQDGTGTNEKLFF.

This clonotype has more than one count but fewer than ten. V gene TRBV12-3 or TRBV12-4 combines with J gene TRBJ2-1; D perhaps matches TRBD2 (7 bases). The CDR3 covers 15 residues. Trimming left V 7 bases short and J 5 bases short, with 18 bases between. The chain's CDR3 is CASTFMGGGDNEQFF. The DNA for the CDR3 is TGTGCCAGCACCTTCATGGGCGGGGGCGACAATGAGCAGTTCTTC.

This clonotype was observed a few times. V and J are TRBV4-1 and TRBJ1-4; 8 nucleotides line up with TRBD1. The CDR3 contains 15 residues. Germline V gene data show CDR1 as MGHRA and CDR2 as YSYEKL. Losses at the gene ends were 3 bases for V and 5 bases for J; bases not matched to a gene: 5. The CDR3 nucleotides read TGCGCCAGCAGCCAGCCAAGGACAGGGAATGAAAAACTGTTTTTT. It encodes CASSQPRTGNEKLFF.

This clonotype was counted only a few times. This chain joins TRBV30 and TRBJ2-2, with TRBD1 matching over 10 bases. The CDR3 sequence is 15 residues long. The trim removed 4 bases at V and 7 bases at J, leaving 9 bases unmatched. The germline V gene encodes CDR1 GTSNPN and CDR2 SVGIG (reference sequence). DNA of the CDR3: TGTGCCTGGACCCAGGGACAGGGGTTTGGCGGGGAGCTGTTTTTT. Translated: CAWTQGQGFGGELFF.

This clonotype has a handful of counts. This rearrangement joins TRBV20-1 to TRBJ2-2; TRBD1 might be the D (5 bases). The germline V and J ends were trimmed by 2 bases and 0 bases, with 19 bases remaining between them. This CDR3 is built from 18 residues. Germline V CDR1 and CDR2: DFQATT, SNEGSKA (reference sequence). The CDR3 DNA is TGCAGTGCTAGACCTAACTCCCTGGGGCTAGCGAACACCGGGGAGCTGTTTTTT. Protein: CSARPNSLGLANTGELFF.

The genes are TRBV1 and TRBJ2-1; TRBD2 is the table's D call, not checked against the DNA. TRBV1 is annotated as a pseudogene. This CDR3 is 17 amino acids long. CDR3 loop: CTSSLIVSGGTYNEQFF. The CDR3 DNA follows: TGCACCAGCAGCCTCATTGTGAGCGGGGGGACGTACAATGAGCAGTTCTTC.

This clonotype was seen more than once but under ten times. V gene TRBV15 combines with J gene TRBJ2-2; D gene uncertain. CDR3 length: 14 amino acids. V gave up 3 bases and J gave up 4 bases, with 9 bases separating them. Germline CDR1 and CDR2: LNHNV and YYDKDF (reference sequence). This chain's CDR3 is CATSSLAGTGELFF. Here the CDR3 DNA reads TGTGCCACCAGCAGCCTGGCAGGCACCGGGGAGCTGTTTTTT.

The table lists this clonotype with many counts. This sequence joins TRBV5-6 and TRBJ2-5; D is unresolved. The CDR3 has 12 amino acids. Germline V gives CDR1 SGHDT, CDR2 YYEEEE. V was pared by 1 base and J by 10 bases, with 11 bases between. In DNA form, the CDR3 reads TGTGCCAGCAGCTTGAAACAGCAAATCCAGTACTTC. This encodes CASSLKQQIQYF.

The V and J genes are TRBV5-1 and TRBJ2-7; 10 nucleotides align to TRBD2. V lost 4 bases, J lost 2 bases, and 12 bases stayed unmatched. Germline V CDR1 and CDR2: SGHRS, YFSETQ. The CDR3 is 17 amino acids. CDR3 bases: TGCGCCAGCAGCGCGATAGCGGGGGGCGAACTAGCCTACGAGCAGTACTTC. Amino acids: CASSAIAGGELAYEQYF.

This clonotype appeared a few times. V gene TRBV27 combines with J gene TRBJ2-7; 7 bases are a match to TRBD1. Germline CDR1 and CDR2: MNHEY and SMNVEV (reference sequence). The junction had 4 bases not matched to a gene; V was cut back by 3 bases and J by 2 bases. The CDR3 loop spans 14 amino acids. The CDR3 is CASSFRDSTYEQYF. The CDR3 coding sequence is TGTGCCAGCAGTTTTCGGGACAGCACCTACGAGCAGTACTTC.